Below, one T cell receptor beta chain is given with its context. Amplification targeted TCR beta CDR3 regions from RNA transcripts. A first-round RT-PCR of the TCR CDR3 used the HTBI primer set. TCRdb independently ran MiXCR on the multiplex PCR reads; one entry per CDR3 protein. The top ten hold around 3.9% of the sample, which has some 620,000 distinct CDR3 sequences, roughly 16% seen once. This entry comes from a study of T cells in Graves' hyperthyroidism and ophthalmopathy. Across the study: Blood was drawn when the patient was first diagnosed and still untreated.

Not enrolled were patients with uncontrolled infection, other autoimmune disease, pregnancy or lactation. CDR1 LNHDA and CDR2 SQIVND come from the germline V gene (reference sequence). The CDR3 has 15 amino acids. Trimming removed 5 bases at V and 2 bases at J, with 13 bases between. This TCR derives from a woman younger than 45 with Graves' hyperthyroidism. The V and J genes are TRBV19 and TRBJ2-4, with D perhaps TRBD2 (7 bases). The sample comprised blood. The CDR3, as DNA: TGTGCCAGTAGTGGAGTGGGGGGGCCCAAAAACATTCAGTACTTC. This encodes CASSGVGGPKNIQYF.